These T cell receptor beta chains were read from a single sample in a study. TCRdb fed the RT-PCR reads into MiXCR, producing one record per CDR3 protein. The table includes hundreds of thousands of distinct CDR3 sequences, 11% to 15% detected once. The sequencing input was memory CD4+ T cells from blood. The source of these receptors is a female donor in good health, serving as a healthy control. CDR3s include the opening cysteine and the closing phenylalanine or tryptophan. A D gene is named only where the DNA matches it firmly. The listing skips clone size in some rows; elsewhere it reads once, few, many or a size class.

j_gene: TRBJ2-5
d_gene: TRBD2
v_gene: TRBV6-5
abundance: NA
CDR3nt: TGTGCCAGCAGTTACTCGGGGACTAGCCAAGAGACCCAGTACTTC
CDR3aa: CASSYSGTSQETQYF

j_gene: TRBJ1-3
d_gene: NA
v_gene: TRBV6-6
abundance: few
CDR3nt: TGTGCCAGCAGTTACTCAGGACAGAGCTGGGGCACCATATATTTT
CDR3aa: CASSYSGQSWGTIYF

j_gene: TRBJ2-3
d_gene: NA
v_gene: TRBV28
abundance: few
CDR3nt: TGTGCCAGCAGTTCTTTTCAGGGTAGTAGCACAGATACGCAGTATTTT
CDR3aa: CASSSFQGSSTDTQYF

j_gene: TRBJ1-5
d_gene: NA
v_gene: TRBV7-9
abundance: many
CDR3nt: TGTGCCAGCAGCCTACAGGGTAATAGCAATCAGCCCCAGCATTTT
CDR3aa: CASSLQGNSNQPQHF

j_gene: TRBJ2-7
d_gene: NA
v_gene: TRBV6-5
abundance: few
CDR3nt: TGTGCCAGCAGAAGAACCCTTCGCTCCCTTTTTGACGAGCAGTACTTC
CDR3aa: CASRRTLRSLFDEQYF

j_gene: TRBJ2-5
d_gene: NA
v_gene: TRBV6-1
abundance: many
CDR3nt: TGTGCCAGCAGCGGCCGGACTATCTCACAAGAGACCCAGTACTTC
CDR3aa: CASSGRTISQETQYF

j_gene: TRBJ2-2
d_gene: TRBD1
v_gene: TRBV4-1
abundance: NA
CDR3nt: TGCGCCAGCAGCGACTGGACAGGGCTAGCCGGGGAGCTGTTTTTT
CDR3aa: CASSDWTGLAGELFF

j_gene: TRBJ1-2
d_gene: NA
v_gene: TRBV5-4
abundance: NA
CDR3nt: TGTGCCAGCAGCTTACCAACAGGATCCGACTATGGCTACACCTTC
CDR3aa: CASSLPTGSDYGYTF

j_gene: TRBJ1-2
d_gene: NA
v_gene: TRBV7-2
abundance: NA
CDR3nt: TGTGCCAGCAGCCGGGGGACTGGAGATAACTATGGCTACACCTTC
CDR3aa: CASSRGTGDNYGYTF

j_gene: TRBJ1-3
d_gene: NA
v_gene: TRBV18
abundance: NA
CDR3nt: TGTGCCAGCTCACCAGATGGTACCTCTGGAAACACCATATATTTT
CDR3aa: CASSPDGTSGNTIYF

j_gene: TRBJ2-5
d_gene: NA
v_gene: TRBV4-2
abundance: few
CDR3nt: TGTGCCAGCAGCCAACCGACGGAGGGCCAAGAGACCCAGTACTTC
CDR3aa: CASSQPTEGQETQYF

j_gene: TRBJ2-1
d_gene: TRBD2
v_gene: TRBV5-4
abundance: NA
CDR3nt: TGTGCCAGCAGCGACGGGACTAGCGGGGGGGCCCCCTACAATGAGCAGTTCTTC
CDR3aa: CASSDGTSGGAPYNEQFF

j_gene: TRBJ1-1
d_gene: TRBD1
v_gene: TRBV20-1
abundance: few
CDR3nt: TGCAGTGCTACCCGGAGAGGGGGCTCTGAAGCTTTCTTT
CDR3aa: CSATRRGGSEAFF

j_gene: TRBJ1-1
d_gene: NA
v_gene: TRBV5-5
abundance: many
CDR3nt: TGTGCCAGCAGCTTGGAGTCTGTAGCGGTGAACACTGAAGCTTTCTTT
CDR3aa: CASSLESVAVNTEAFF

j_gene: TRBJ2-3
d_gene: NA
v_gene: TRBV20-1
abundance: once
CDR3nt: TGCAGTGCTAGAGATAAAGCTAGCTACGCAGATACGCAGTATTTT
CDR3aa: CSARDKASYADTQYF

j_gene: TRBJ2-7
d_gene: NA
v_gene: TRBV5-1
abundance: NA
CDR3nt: TGCGCCAGCAGCTTTTGGCAGGACCCCTACGAGCAGTACTTC
CDR3aa: CASSFWQDPYEQYF

j_gene: TRBJ1-3
d_gene: NA
v_gene: TRBV12-3/TRBV12-4
abundance: NA
CDR3nt: TGTGCCAGCACCCCCGGGAGCTCTGGAAACACCATATATTTT
CDR3aa: CASTPGSSGNTIYF

j_gene: TRBJ2-3
d_gene: NA
v_gene: TRBV29-1
abundance: many
CDR3nt: TGCAGCGTTGAAGGGACGGATTACACAGATACGCAGTATTTT
CDR3aa: CSVEGTDYTDTQYF

j_gene: TRBJ2-3
d_gene: NA
v_gene: TRBV24-1
abundance: many
CDR3nt: TGTGCCACCAGTGATTTGTTCCGTGATACGCAGTATTTT
CDR3aa: CATSDLFRDTQYF

j_gene: TRBJ2-7
d_gene: NA
v_gene: TRBV7-8
abundance: NA
CDR3nt: TGTGCCAGCAGCTTAGCAAGAAAGTCCTACGAGCAGTACTTC
CDR3aa: CASSLARKSYEQYF

j_gene: TRBJ2-7
d_gene: NA
v_gene: TRBV5-1
abundance: many
CDR3nt: TGCGCCAGCAGCTTGGTTCCGGGGGACGCCTACGAGCAGTACTTC
CDR3aa: CASSLVPGDAYEQYF

j_gene: TRBJ2-5
d_gene: NA
v_gene: TRBV10-3
abundance: NA
CDR3nt: TGTGCCATCAGTGATGAAGGACAAACCCAAGAGACCCAGTACTTC
CDR3aa: CAISDEGQTQETQYF

j_gene: TRBJ2-5
d_gene: TRBD1
v_gene: TRBV5-1
abundance: many
CDR3nt: TGCGCCAGCAGCCAGGGACAGCCCCAAGAGACCCAGTACTTC
CDR3aa: CASSQGQPQETQYF

j_gene: TRBJ1-5
d_gene: NA
v_gene: TRBV28
abundance: few
CDR3nt: TGTGCCAGCAGTTCCCCTCCGAGGACATATAGCAATCAGCCCCAGCATTTT
CDR3aa: CASSSPPRTYSNQPQHF

j_gene: TRBJ2-5
d_gene: NA
v_gene: TRBV4-1
abundance: few
CDR3nt: TGCGCCAGCAGCCAAGATCAAGCCGACAGGTTGGAGACCCAGTACTTC
CDR3aa: CASSQDQADRLETQYF

j_gene: TRBJ2-1
d_gene: NA
v_gene: TRBV20-1
abundance: many
CDR3nt: TGCAGTGCTAGCTTACCCGGCGGGGTACGGGAGCAGTTCTTC
CDR3aa: CSASLPGGVREQFF

j_gene: TRBJ2-7
d_gene: NA
v_gene: TRBV20-1
abundance: few
CDR3nt: TGCAGTGCTCGCCCGGACGGGATCAACGAGCAGTACTTC
CDR3aa: CSARPDGINEQYF

j_gene: TRBJ2-3
d_gene: NA
v_gene: TRBV20-1
abundance: NA
CDR3nt: TGCAGTGCGGGCCGGACTAGCACAGATACGCAGTATTTT
CDR3aa: CSAGRTSTDTQYF

j_gene: TRBJ1-2
d_gene: NA
v_gene: TRBV9
abundance: NA
CDR3nt: TGTGCCAGCAGCGCCGCAGGGAGGGGGACGGGCTATGGCTACACCTTC
CDR3aa: CASSAAGRGTGYGYTF

j_gene: TRBJ1-2
d_gene: NA
v_gene: TRBV20-1
abundance: NA
CDR3nt: TGCAGTGCTACCGGGAGTGGCTATGGCTACACCTTC
CDR3aa: CSATGSGYGYTF

j_gene: TRBJ1-1
d_gene: NA
v_gene: TRBV5-1
abundance: few
CDR3nt: TGCGCCAGCAGCTTGGAGGGGTCGGCTTTCTTT
CDR3aa: CASSLEGSAFF

j_gene: TRBJ1-2
d_gene: NA
v_gene: TRBV4-3
abundance: many
CDR3nt: TGCGCCAGCAGCCAAGATTTTGGCAGGGGAGATTTCCGAGGCTACACCTTC
CDR3aa: CASSQDFGRGDFRGYTF

j_gene: TRBJ2-5
d_gene: NA
v_gene: TRBV5-1
abundance: few
CDR3nt: TGCGCCAGCAGCTTGGGGATAGCGCGACAAGAGACCCAGTACTTC
CDR3aa: CASSLGIARQETQYF

j_gene: TRBJ2-3
d_gene: NA
v_gene: TRBV4-2
abundance: NA
CDR3nt: TGTGCCAGCAGCCAAGATCCCAAGCTGAGAGATACGCAGTATTTT
CDR3aa: CASSQDPKLRDTQYF

j_gene: TRBJ2-1
d_gene: NA
v_gene: TRBV4-2
abundance: many
CDR3nt: TGTGCCAGCAGCCCAGAGTTCTACAATGAGCAGTTCTTC
CDR3aa: CASSPEFYNEQFF

j_gene: TRBJ2-5
d_gene: TRBD1
v_gene: TRBV10-3
abundance: NA
CDR3nt: TGTGCCATCAGTCCGACAGGGGAAGAGACCCAGTACTTC
CDR3aa: CAISPTGEETQYF

j_gene: TRBJ2-1
d_gene: NA
v_gene: TRBV6-5
abundance: few
CDR3nt: TGTGCCAGCAGTTTGACCGGGATTACCGATGAGCAGTTCTTC
CDR3aa: CASSLTGITDEQFF

j_gene: TRBJ1-6
d_gene: NA
v_gene: TRBV24-1
abundance: NA
CDR3nt: TGTGCCACCAGTGACAGGGAGAATTCACCCCTCCACTTT
CDR3aa: CATSDRENSPLHF

j_gene: TRBJ2-1
d_gene: NA
v_gene: TRBV6-4
abundance: NA
CDR3nt: TGTGCCAGCAGTGAATGGCCGGGGGAGCAGTTCTTC
CDR3aa: CASSEWPGEQFF

j_gene: TRBJ2-3
d_gene: TRBD1
v_gene: TRBV5-6
abundance: NA
CDR3nt: TGTGCCAGCAGCTTAAGGGGGCGGGTACCAGATACGCAGTATTTT
CDR3aa: CASSLRGRVPDTQYF

j_gene: TRBJ2-4
d_gene: NA
v_gene: TRBV28
abundance: NA
CDR3nt: TGTGCCAGCAGTCCCGGGACAAATCAAAACATTCAGTACTTC
CDR3aa: CASSPGTNQNIQYF

j_gene: TRBJ2-3
d_gene: TRBD2
v_gene: TRBV20-1
abundance: NA
CDR3nt: TGCAGTGCTAGAAGAGGACTAGCGGGAGGTGCGGATACGCAGTATTTT
CDR3aa: CSARRGLAGGADTQYF

j_gene: TRBJ2-7
d_gene: NA
v_gene: TRBV5-5
abundance: few
CDR3nt: TGTGCCAGCAGGAGAGTAGCGACCTACGAGCAGTACTTC
CDR3aa: CASRRVATYEQYF

j_gene: TRBJ1-3
d_gene: NA
v_gene: TRBV7-3
abundance: NA
CDR3nt: TGTGCCAGCAGCCTTAGGGGGGACTCTGGAAACACCATATATTTT
CDR3aa: CASSLRGDSGNTIYF

j_gene: TRBJ1-1
d_gene: NA
v_gene: TRBV5-1
abundance: few
CDR3nt: TGCGCCAGCAGCCTTACACCTATCAACACTGAAGCTTTCTTT
CDR3aa: CASSLTPINTEAFF

j_gene: TRBJ1-1
d_gene: NA
v_gene: TRBV19
abundance: NA
CDR3nt: TGTGCCAGTAGTCCACTTAGGGGATTTGACACTGAAGCTTTCTTT
CDR3aa: CASSPLRGFDTEAFF

j_gene: TRBJ2-7
d_gene: NA
v_gene: TRBV20-1
abundance: NA
CDR3nt: TGCAGTGCTAGGGCCAGAGGGGGGCGCTACGAGCAGTACTTC
CDR3aa: CSARARGGRYEQYF

j_gene: TRBJ2-3
d_gene: NA
v_gene: TRBV27
abundance: few
CDR3nt: TGTGCCAGCAGTAACCGGGACGGCGAGTCGCCCTCCCTTACGCAGTATTTT
CDR3aa: CASSNRDGESPSLTQYF

j_gene: TRBJ2-7
d_gene: NA
v_gene: TRBV20-1
abundance: NA
CDR3nt: TGCAGTGCCCGGATAGGAGGCGAGGACGAGCAGTACTTC
CDR3aa: CSARIGGEDEQYF

j_gene: TRBJ2-1
d_gene: TRBD2
v_gene: TRBV24-1
abundance: few
CDR3nt: TGTGCCACCAGTGGAATGTGGGAGGGGTCCTACAATGAGCAGTTCTTC
CDR3aa: CATSGMWEGSYNEQFF

j_gene: TRBJ2-5
d_gene: NA
v_gene: TRBV28
abundance: NA
CDR3nt: TGTGCCAGCAGTTGGAAAAGGGGATTAGAGACCCAGTACTTC
CDR3aa: CASSWKRGLETQYF

j_gene: TRBJ2-2
d_gene: NA
v_gene: TRBV5-5
abundance: many
CDR3nt: TGTGCCAGCAGCTTTACAGTACTCACCGGGGAGCTGTTTTTT
CDR3aa: CASSFTVLTGELFF

j_gene: TRBJ2-7
d_gene: TRBD2
v_gene: TRBV18
abundance: NA
CDR3nt: TGTGCCAGCTCAGTGACTAGCGGGAGTTACTACGAGCAGTACTTC
CDR3aa: CASSVTSGSYYEQYF

j_gene: TRBJ2-3
d_gene: TRBD2
v_gene: TRBV29-1
abundance: many
CDR3nt: TGCAGCGTCCAACTAGCGGGGACCGCAGATACGCAGTATTTT
CDR3aa: CSVQLAGTADTQYF

j_gene: TRBJ1-6
d_gene: NA
v_gene: TRBV7-2
abundance: NA
CDR3nt: TGTGCCAGCAGCTTCTCAGGGACTAATTCACCCCTCCACTTT
CDR3aa: CASSFSGTNSPLHF

j_gene: TRBJ1-1
d_gene: NA
v_gene: TRBV15
abundance: NA
CDR3nt: TGTGCCACCGGGGGAGGGTTGGGCACTGAAGCTTTCTTT
CDR3aa: CATGGGLGTEAFF

j_gene: TRBJ2-5
d_gene: NA
v_gene: TRBV4-3
abundance: many
CDR3nt: TGCGCCAGCAGCCAAAAATTACAGTGGGGCGAAGAGACCCAGTACTTC
CDR3aa: CASSQKLQWGEETQYF